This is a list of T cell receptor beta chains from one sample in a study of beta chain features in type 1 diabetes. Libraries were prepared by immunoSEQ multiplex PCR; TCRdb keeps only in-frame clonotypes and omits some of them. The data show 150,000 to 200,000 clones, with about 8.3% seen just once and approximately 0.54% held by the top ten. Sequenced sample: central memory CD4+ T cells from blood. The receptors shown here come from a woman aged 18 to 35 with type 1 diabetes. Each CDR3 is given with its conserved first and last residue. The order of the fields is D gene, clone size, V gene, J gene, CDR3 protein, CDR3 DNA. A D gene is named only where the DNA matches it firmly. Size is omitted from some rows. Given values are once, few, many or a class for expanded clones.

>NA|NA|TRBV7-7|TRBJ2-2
CASSSRDEGGELFF
TGTGCTAGCAGCTCCAGGGATGAAGGCGGGGAGCTGTTTTTT
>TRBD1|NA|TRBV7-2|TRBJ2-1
CASSGTAYNEQFF
TGTGCCAGCAGCGGGACAGCTTACAATGAGCAGTTCTTC
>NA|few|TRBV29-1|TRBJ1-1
CSDQRASTEAFF
TGCAGCGATCAGAGGGCGTCCACTGAAGCTTTCTTT
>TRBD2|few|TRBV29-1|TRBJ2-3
CSVVGGLGTDTQYF
TGCAGCGTTGTGGGGGGGTTAGGCACAGATACGCAGTATTTT
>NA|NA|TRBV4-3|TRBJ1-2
CASSQVGDSSYTF
TGCGCCAGCAGCCAAGTAGGTGACAGTAGCTACACCTTC
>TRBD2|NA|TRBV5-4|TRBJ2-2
CASSLKPSGGTGELFF
TGTGCCAGCAGCTTGAAGCCTAGCGGGGGGACCGGGGAGCTGTTTTTT
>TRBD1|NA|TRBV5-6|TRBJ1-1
CASSLGTGAWKNTEAFF
TGTGCCAGCAGCTTGGGGACAGGGGCTTGGAAGAACACTGAAGCTTTCTTT
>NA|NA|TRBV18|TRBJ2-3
CASSPFSESDTQYF
TGTGCCAGCTCACCATTTTCAGAATCAGATACGCAGTATTTT
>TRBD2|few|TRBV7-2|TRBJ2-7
CASSLAGTTPGYEQYF
TGTGCCAGCAGCTTAGCCGGGACTACCCCCGGGTACGAGCAGTACTTC
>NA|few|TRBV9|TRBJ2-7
CASSVVASGDIHEQYF
TGTGCCAGCAGCGTAGTGGCCAGCGGGGACATCCACGAGCAGTACTTC
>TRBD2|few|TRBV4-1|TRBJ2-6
CASSQDWASGILSGANVLTF
TGCGCCAGCAGCCAAGATTGGGCCAGCGGGATCCTTTCTGGGGCCAACGTCCTGACTTTC
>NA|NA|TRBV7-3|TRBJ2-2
CASSPGQTGELFF
TGTGCCAGCAGCCCCGGACAAACCGGGGAGCTGTTTTTT
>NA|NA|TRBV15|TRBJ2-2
CATSRDLNTGELFF
TGTGCCACCAGCAGAGATTTAAACACCGGGGAGCTGTTTTTT
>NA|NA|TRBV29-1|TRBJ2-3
CSVSVDTQYF
TGCAGCGTTTCCGTAGATACGCAGTATTTT
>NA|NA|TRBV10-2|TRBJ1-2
CASSGQVGGYTF
TGCGCCAGCAGTGGACAGGTGGGGGGCTACACCTTC
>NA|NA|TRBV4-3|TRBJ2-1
CASSQEGHAVYNEQFF
TGCGCCAGCAGCCAAGAGGGTCATGCGGTCTATAATGAGCAGTTCTTC
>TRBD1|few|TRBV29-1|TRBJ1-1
CSVTGGAYNTEAFF
TGCAGCGTCACAGGGGGCGCTTACAACACTGAAGCTTTCTTT
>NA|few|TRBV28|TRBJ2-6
CASSPQGSGANVLTF
TGTGCCAGCAGTCCACAGGGCTCTGGGGCCAACGTCCTGACTTTC
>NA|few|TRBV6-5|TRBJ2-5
CASSPQSKETQYF
TGTGCCAGCAGCCCACAGAGCAAGGAGACCCAGTACTTC
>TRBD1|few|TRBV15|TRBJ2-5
CATSFNRGEETQYF
TGTGCCACCAGCTTCAACAGGGGGGAAGAGACCCAGTACTTC
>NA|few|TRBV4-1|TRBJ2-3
CASSHQGTDTQYF
TGCGCCAGCAGCCACCAGGGCACAGATACGCAGTATTTT
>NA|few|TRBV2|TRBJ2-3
CASSDRDTQYF
TGTGCCAGCAGTGATCGAGATACGCAGTATTTT
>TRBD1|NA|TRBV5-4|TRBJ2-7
CASAYRDRGDEQYF
TGTGCCAGCGCGTACCGGGACAGAGGTGACGAGCAGTACTTC
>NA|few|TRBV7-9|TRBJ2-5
CASSPSRGPAETQYF
TGTGCCAGCAGCCCCAGCCGAGGCCCAGCAGAGACCCAGTACTTC
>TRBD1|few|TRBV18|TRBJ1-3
CASSPPGQGGNTIYF
TGTGCCAGCTCACCACCGGGACAGGGTGGAAACACCATATATTTT
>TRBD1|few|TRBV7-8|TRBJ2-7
CASSLGRDRTYEQYF
TGTGCCAGCAGCTTAGGCCGGGACAGAACCTACGAGCAGTACTTC
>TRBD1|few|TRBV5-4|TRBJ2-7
CASSFDRANEQYF
TGTGCCAGCAGTTTCGACAGGGCCAACGAGCAGTACTTC
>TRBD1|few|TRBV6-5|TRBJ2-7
CASSNKQGAYEQYF
TGTGCCAGCAGTAACAAACAGGGGGCCTACGAGCAGTACTTC
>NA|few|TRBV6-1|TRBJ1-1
CASRREGGTEAFF
TGTGCCAGCAGAAGAGAGGGCGGGACTGAAGCTTTCTTT
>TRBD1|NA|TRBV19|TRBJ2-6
CASSIQGAIGANVLTF
TGTGCCAGTAGTATCCAGGGGGCTATCGGGGCCAACGTCCTGACTTTC
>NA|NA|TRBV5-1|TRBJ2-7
CASSFTRSYEQYF
TGCGCCAGCAGCTTCACCAGATCCTACGAGCAGTACTTC